This record looks at one TCR beta chain sequence and its context. No antigen is known for it. No base-level quality is on record; no much larger clone is a single base apart. From the cysteine through the phenylalanine, the CDR3 covers 15 amino acids. Of all the DNA, just the CDR3 is kept, 45 bases in frame from base 1. Via the germline V gene (reference sequence), CDR1 is SEHNR and CDR2 FQNEAQ. The germline ends are 17 bases apart after V is trimmed by 2 bases and J by 9 bases. Enrolling through a virtual design, the prospective study's participants ranged in age from roughly 18 to 100 years and lived across roughly 23 United States geographic areas. In the prospective study, cohorts were assigned on the basis of participant-reported clinical history obtained from a screening survey and a study questionnaire. Recovered participants in ImmuneRACE Cohort 3 were defined as having two consecutive negative NP/OP PCR tests, clearance from a healthcare professional, or resolution of symptoms. Each participant in the prospective study had whole blood, serum and a nasopharyngeal or oropharyngeal swab collected by mobile phlebotomists. Additional blood draws and questionnaires over an approximately two-month period could optionally be provided by prospective study participants. Blood samples from the prospective study were shipped frozen or at room temperature prior to DNA extraction.

TCRbeta CDR3 regions were amplified from genomic DNA using the immunoSEQ Assay, a bias-controlled multiplex PCR. The study's processing was this. Nucleated cell counts per sample were estimated from amplification of reference gene primers within the assay. Sequence reads were collapsed and filtered to measure the absolute abundance of every unique TCRbeta CDR3 rearrangement. For each sample, productive Simpson clonality was calculated by taking the square root of Simpson's diversity index across productive rearrangements. TCRdb's version of the immuneACCESS table is confined to in-frame rearrangements and falls short of the full clone set. An unresolved V gene accounts for under half of the shortfall where checked; the remainder is of unknown origin. The V and J calls and clone size are taken from that table; D and trimming were inferred from the DNA. The sample includes hundreds of thousands of clones, with roughly 90% observed a single time. Approximately 5.5% of the sample is held by the ten biggest clonotypes.

This entry comes from a study of blood T cell repertoires in COVID-19 (dated by TCRdb to 2020 to 2022). With regard to the full study: Samples covering the acute and convalescent phases of COVID-19 were provided by collaborators in the United States, Italy and Spain. The material from the prospective study consisted of cDNA or gDNA derived from T cells, B-cell-depleted T cells, or PBMCs. Subjects who had been exposed to COVID-19, were actively infected with it, or had recovered from it provided the deeply sampled blood TCRbeta repertoires that made up the dataset. The repertoires were released in a freely available public database meant as a resource for research on the immune response to SARS-CoV-2. The samples were drawn from the first 160 participants of the ongoing ImmuneRACE study and from about 1,200 subjects provided by 6 global collaborators. The sample metadata nearly always contained a de-identified subject ID, COVID-19 status, age in years and sex. Where HLA class I and class II types were available, the types were taken from metadata supplied by the sample provider, not from assay-based typing. Results the study describes overall, beyond this receptor: How much clinical and demographic metadata was included differed by source and by participant, and the metadata was provided uncurated.

Here the chain combines TRBV7-9 and TRBJ1-5; the D gene is perhaps TRBD1, from 6 matching bases. Source material: PBMCs or T cells enriched from blood (not recorded which). The sequence was collected from a man aged 55 to 70 who had recovered from COVID-19. The CDR3 sequence is CASSLSTGRGRPQHF. The nucleotide sequence reads TGTGCCAGCAGCTTATCTACCGGCAGGGGCAGGCCCCAGCATTTT.